This T cell receptor (beta chain) originates from a study of OX40 agonist ivuxolimab in advanced cancers. The wider study: Treatment of patients was with ivuxolimab, an agonistic anti-OX40 (CD134) antibody.

Clones were read by immunoSEQ multiplex PCR, and TCRdb kept only the in-frame ones, dropping some. The sample shows about 130,000 clones, around 92% of them seen only once. Trimming shortened V by 4 bases and J by 0 bases, and 13 bases separated the two germline ends. Germline CDR1 MNHEY, CDR2 SMNVEV (reference sequence). The CDR3 is 15 residues long. This receptor was taken from an adult with an advanced solid tumor such as melanoma, head and neck, liver or kidney cancer. The rearrangement uses TRBV27 and TRBJ2-7; D uncertain. The sequencing used CD4+ or CD8+ T cells sorted from blood, collected in a trial of the OX40 agonist ivuxolimab. In DNA form, the CDR3 reads TGTGCCAGCAGTTCGTCTCCGATCAGCTCCTACGAGCAGTACTTC. It yields the protein CASSSSPISSYEQYF.